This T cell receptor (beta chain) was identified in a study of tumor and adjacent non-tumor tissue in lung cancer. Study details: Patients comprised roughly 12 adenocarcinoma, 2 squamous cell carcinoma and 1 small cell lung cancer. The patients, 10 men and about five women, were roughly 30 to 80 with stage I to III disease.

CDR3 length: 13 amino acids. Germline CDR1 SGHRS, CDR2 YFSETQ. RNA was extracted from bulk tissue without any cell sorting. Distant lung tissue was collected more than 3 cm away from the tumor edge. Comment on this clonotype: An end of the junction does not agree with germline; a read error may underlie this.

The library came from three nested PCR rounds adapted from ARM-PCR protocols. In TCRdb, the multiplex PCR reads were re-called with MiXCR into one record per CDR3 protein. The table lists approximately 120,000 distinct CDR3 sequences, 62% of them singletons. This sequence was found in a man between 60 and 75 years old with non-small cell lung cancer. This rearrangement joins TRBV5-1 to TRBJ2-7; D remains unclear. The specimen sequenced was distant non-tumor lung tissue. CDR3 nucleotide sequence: TGCGCCAGCAGCTTCGGCAGCTCCTACAAGCAATACTTC. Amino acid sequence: CASSFGSSYKQYF. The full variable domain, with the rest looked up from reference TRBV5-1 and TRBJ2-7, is KAGVTQTPRYLIKTRGQQVTLSCSPISGHRSVSWYQQTPGQGLQFLFEYFSETQRNKGNFPGRFSGRQFSNSRSEMNVSTLELGDSALYLCASSFGSSYKQYFGPGTRLTVT.